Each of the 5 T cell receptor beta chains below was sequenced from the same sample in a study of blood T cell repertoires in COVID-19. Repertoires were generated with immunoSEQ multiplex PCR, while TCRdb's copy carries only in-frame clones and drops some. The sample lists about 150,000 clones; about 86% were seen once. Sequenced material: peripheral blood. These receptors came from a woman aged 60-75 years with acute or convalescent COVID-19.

CDR3 DNA: TGTGCCAGCAGCCAATTAGGCGGGGGGTCGAGCACAGATACGCAGTATTTT. It yields the protein CASSQLGGGSSTDTQYF. This rearrangement joins TRBV4-2 to TRBJ2-3; 8 positions match TRBD2. V was pared by 2 bases and J by 0 bases, with 7 bases of the junction left unmatched. There are 17 residues in the CDR3. CDR1 and CDR2 from the germline V gene are LGHNA and YNFKEQ.

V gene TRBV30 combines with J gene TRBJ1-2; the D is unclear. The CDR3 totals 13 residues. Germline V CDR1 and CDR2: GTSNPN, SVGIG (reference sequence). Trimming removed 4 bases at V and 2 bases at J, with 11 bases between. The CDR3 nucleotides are TGTGCCTGGAAAAGCGGGGAGAACTATGGCTACACCTTC. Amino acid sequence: CAWKSGENYGYTF.

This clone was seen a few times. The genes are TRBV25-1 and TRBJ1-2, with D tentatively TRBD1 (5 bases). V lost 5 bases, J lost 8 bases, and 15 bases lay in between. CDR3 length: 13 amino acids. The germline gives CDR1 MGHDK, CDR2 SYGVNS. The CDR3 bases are TGTGCCAGCAGTCCCTCCGACAGTTGGGGCTACACCTTC. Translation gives CASSPSDSWGYTF.

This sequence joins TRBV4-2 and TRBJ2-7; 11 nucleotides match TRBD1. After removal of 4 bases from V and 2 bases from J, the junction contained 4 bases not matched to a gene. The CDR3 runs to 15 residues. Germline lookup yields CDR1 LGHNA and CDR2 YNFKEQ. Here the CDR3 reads CASSPSDRGPYEQYF. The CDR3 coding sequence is TGTGCCAGCAGCCCGTCGGACAGGGGGCCCTACGAGCAGTACTTC.

The CDR3, as DNA: TGTGCCAGCAGCCAATTGCGCGAGCAGTACTTC. This translates into CASSQLREQYF. The rearrangement links TRBV3-1 (or the pseudogene TRBV3-2) to TRBJ2-7, with D unresolved. The CDR3 length is 11 residues. Germline V gene data show CDR1 as LGHDT and CDR2 as YNNKEL (reference sequence). V gave up 2 bases and J gave up 6 bases, with 5 bases separating them.